The 14 T cell receptor beta chains below were found in one sample sequenced in a study of blood T cell repertoires in COVID-19. Libraries were prepared by immunoSEQ multiplex PCR; TCRdb keeps only in-frame clonotypes and omits some of them. The sample shows about 81,000 clones, around 80% of them seen only once. Sequencing was carried out using peripheral blood. Receptors originate from a human donor in a cohort sampled during active COVID-19.

V usage is TRBV24-1 and J usage is TRBJ2-1; D may be TRBD1 (7 bases). The CDR3 is 14 amino acids. CDR1 KGHDR and CDR2 SFDVKD come from the germline V gene. V was trimmed by 5 bases and J by 7 bases, leaving 14 bases between them. The CDR3: CATSGAGGLNEQFF. The DNA for the CDR3 is TGTGCCACCAGTGGGGCAGGGGGGTTGAATGAGCAGTTCTTC.

The rearrangement uses TRBV3-1 (or the pseudogene TRBV3-2) and TRBJ1-2; tentatively, D is TRBD1 (5 bases). Germline CDR1 is LGHDT and CDR2 is YNNKEL (reference sequence). The CDR3 consists of 14 residues. V lost 4 bases and J lost 5, with 14 bases in between. Written as DNA, the CDR3 is TGTGCCAGCAGCCCGCAGCGGGGGTGGTATGGCTACACCTTC. This codes for CASSPQRGWYGYTF.

The chain joins TRBV30 to TRBJ2-7; 7 positions match TRBD1. This CDR3 is built from 16 residues. V gave up 5 bases and J gave up 0 bases; unmatched junction bases: 13. Germline V gene sequence: CDR1 GTSNPN, CDR2 SVGIG (reference sequence). The chain's CDR3 is CAWQGQTDWYSYEQYF. CDR3 nucleotides: TGTGCCTGGCAGGGACAGACCGATTGGTACTCCTACGAGCAGTACTTC. Based on the CDR3 plus reference TRBV30 and TRBJ2-7, the full variable domain is SQTIHQWPATLVQPVGSPLSLECTVEGTSNPNLYWYRQAAGRGLQLLFYSVGIGQISSEVPQNLSASRPQDRQFILSSKKLLLSDSGFYLCAWQGQTDWYSYEQYFGPGTRLTVT.

V usage is TRBV10-3 and J usage is TRBJ1-2, with 7 bases matching TRBD1. Germline trimming cut 3 bases from V and 5 bases from J; bases unmatched to any gene: 9. Per the germline V gene, CDR1 is ENHRY and CDR2 is SYGVKD. This CDR3 comprises 15 residues. CDR3 nucleotide sequence: TGTGCCATCAGTGAATCAACGGGACAGATATATGGCTACACCTTC. As protein: CAISESTGQIYGYTF.

The chain combines TRBV6-5 with TRBJ2-7; 8 bases fit TRBD1. Germline V gives CDR1 MNHEY, CDR2 SVGAGI. The CDR3 loop spans 15 amino acids. J lost 3 bases, V lost 2 bases, and 6 bases had no gene match. This CDR3 reads CASSYRPDRDYEQYF. CDR3 coding DNA: TGTGCCAGCAGTTACCGCCCGGACAGGGACTACGAGCAGTACTTC.

The rearrangement links TRBV10-3 to TRBJ1-6; 8 bases fit TRBD1. Germline V gene data show CDR1 as ENHRY and CDR2 as SYGVKD. Losses at the gene ends were 10 bases for V and 9 bases for J; bases not matched to a gene: 8. There are 13 residues in the CDR3. CDR3 nucleotide sequence: TGTGCCAGCCGACAGGACAGGGCTTCACCCCTCCACTTT. Its protein is CASRQDRASPLHF.

The chain links TRBV2 to TRBJ2-7, with D possibly TRBD1 on 5 matching bases. This CDR3 has 13 amino acids. V lost 10 bases and J 6 bases, leaving 19 bases between the germline ends. Germline lookup yields CDR1 SNHLY and CDR2 FYNNEI. The CDR3 region is CAIQARVSSEQYF. The CDR3 bases are TGTGCCATCCAGGCCAGGGTCTCTTCCGAGCAGTACTTC.

This chain connects TRBV18 to TRBJ2-5; D possibly corresponds to TRBD1 (6 bases). The CDR3 is 16 amino acids. Trimming removed 3 bases at V and 5 bases at J, with 19 bases between. The germline gives CDR1 KGHSH, CDR2 LQKENI. CDR3 in amino acids: CASSPSKLTGAETQYF. CDR3 nucleotide sequence: TGTGCCAGCTCACCTTCGAAACTGACAGGAGCGGAGACCCAGTACTTC.

A single count supports this clone. The genes are TRBV5-4 and TRBJ1-6; possible D gene TRBD1, 6 bases. The CDR3 is made up of 14 amino acids. CDR1 and CDR2 from the germline V gene are SGHNT and YYREEE (reference sequence). With 4 bases removed from V and 4 bases from J, the gap between germline ends came to 9 bases. The CDR3: CASSLTGYNSPLHF. DNA of the CDR3: TGTGCCAGCAGCCTGACAGGTTATAATTCACCCCTCCACTTT. The full variable domain, its missing parts supplied by reference TRBV5-4 and TRBJ1-6, is ETGVTQSPTHLIKTRGQQVTLRCSSQSGHNTVSWYQQALGQGPQFIFQYYREEENGRGNFPPRFSGLQFPNYSSELNVNALELDDSALYLCASSLTGYNSPLHFGNGTRLTVT.

This sequence joins TRBV7-3 and TRBJ1-1; 9 positions match TRBD1. Germline V gene sequence: CDR1 SGHTA, CDR2 FQGTGA. V was clipped by 2 bases and J by 5 bases; unmatched bases: 0. This CDR3 spans 13 amino acids. CDR3 sequence reads: CASSLGTGTEAFF. The CDR3 DNA follows: TGTGCCAGCAGCTTAGGGACAGGGACTGAAGCTTTCTTT.

CDR3 protein: CASNQGGRTEAFF. The CDR3 DNA sequence: TGTGCCAGCAATCAGGGAGGTCGGACTGAAGCTTTCTTT. The gene calls are TRBV6-5 and TRBJ1-1; TRBD1 is a possible D gene (5 bases). The V gene lost 7 bases and the J gene lost 5 bases, with 14 bases spanning the gap. Germline loops: CDR1 MNHEY, CDR2 SVGAGI. The CDR3 consists of 13 residues.

The V gene is TRBV25-1, the J gene TRBJ1-1, with D hard to call. Trimming left V 5 bases short and J 5 bases short, with 15 bases between. The CDR3 runs to 14 residues. CDR1 is MGHDK, CDR2 SYGVNS, per germline. The CDR3 loop reads CASSRRERGTEAFF. The CDR3 DNA reads TGTGCCAGCAGTCGGAGGGAGCGCGGGACTGAAGCTTTCTTT.

The chain joins TRBV6-1 to TRBJ2-3; 11 positions match TRBD2. V lost 4 bases, J lost 1 base, and 10 bases stayed unmatched. CDR3 size: 18 residues. Germline V gives CDR1 MNHNS, CDR2 SASEGT. The CDR3 here is CASSVGFSGGAGTDTQYF. Written as DNA, the CDR3 is TGTGCCAGCAGTGTGGGTTTTAGCGGGGGGGCGGGCACAGATACGCAGTATTTT.

The chain is built from TRBV4-3 and TRBJ2-7; the match to TRBD2 covers 10 bases. The CDR3 consists of 18 residues. Germline V gene data show CDR1 as LGHNA and CDR2 as YSLEER. Trimming cost V 1 base and J 2 bases; bases outside gene matches: 11. The CDR3: CASSQALSGGASPYEQYF. In DNA, the CDR3 is TGCGCCAGCAGCCAAGCTCTGAGCGGGGGGGCCTCTCCCTACGAGCAGTACTTC.